This record looks at one T cell receptor beta chain sequence and its context. Its antigen remains unknown. The data belong to a study of identical twins. Study conclusions and caveats: Interpretation of the results relied on cross-sectional statistical analysis and not on following the same donors. Compared with unrelated sharing, twin-shared out-of-frame alpha sequences had more low-probability sequences.

J was trimmed by 0 bases and V by 6 bases; bases with no gene match: 7. Germline V gene data show CDR1 as MDHEN and CDR2 as SYDVKM. The CDR3 totals 15 residues. Template switching introduced a universal primer site, and the cDNA bore unique molecular identifiers. TCRdb analysed the 5' RACE reads with MiXCR anew, one entry per CDR3 protein. The table has 460,000 or so distinct CDR3 sequences, around 14% seen once. A further study also used this sample, focusing on yellow fever vaccine responses in identical twins.

The gene calls are TRBV28 and TRBJ2-5, with 7 positions matching TRBD1. Sample: CD4+ T cells sorted from blood. This sequence was found in a woman between 18 and 30 years old in good health. CDR3 DNA sequence: TGTGCCAGCAGCCTCCGACAGGGCTACCAAGAGACCCAGTACTTC. It translates to CASSLRQGYQETQYF.